The sequence of this T cell receptor beta chain was determined in a study of blood T cell repertoires in COVID-19. Study-level background: Acute and convalescent COVID-19 specimens originated in the United States, Italy and Spain. PBMCs, B-cell-depleted T cells, or T cells provided the cDNA or gDNA that made up the material.

This CDR3 has 14 amino acids. CDR1 and CDR2 from the germline V gene are LNHDA and SQIVND (reference sequence). The V end lost 4 bases, the J end lost 4 bases, and 13 bases lay between the germline ends. Original handling: Quantification of nucleated cells was approximated via reference gene primer amplification. Profiling relied on immunoSEQ multiplex PCR, and the TCRdb table lists in-frame clones only, not all of them. V, J and clone size derive from that table, while D and trimming were established from the DNA sequence. The sample holds around 400,000 clones, more than 80% seen once. Sequenced: peripheral blood. The chain joins TRBV19 to TRBJ1-2; D gene ambiguous. This receptor was obtained from a man in his forties with acute or convalescent COVID-19. The chain's CDR3 is CASSKNSGFYGYTF. The CDR3 DNA reads as TGTGCCAGTAGTAAAAACTCGGGATTCTATGGCTACACCTTC.